The rows below give T cell receptor beta chains drawn from one sample of a study of cytomegalovirus exposure and HLA in healthy donors. TCRdb keeps only in-frame clones here, not all; method: immunoSEQ multiplex PCR. The sample consists of approximately 150,000 clones, roughly 80% of them appearing once. The sequencing sample was made of PBMCs. These receptor sequences come from a man aged 30 to 39 in good health and CMV-seropositive. The CDR3 runs from the conserved cysteine through the conserved F or W. The D gene is left open where the match is weak. The size field is filled for only some rows; it gives once, few, many or a size class.

d_gene: .; abundance: .; v_gene: TRBV2; j_gene: TRBJ2-7; CDR3aa: CASSEASREPYEQYF; CDR3nt: TGTGCCAGCAGTGAAGCGAGCAGGGAACCCTACGAGCAGTACTTC
d_gene: .; abundance: .; v_gene: TRBV10-1; j_gene: TRBJ2-2; CDR3aa: CASSRSGTGELFF; CDR3nt: TGCGCCAGCAGTAGGTCAGGCACCGGGGAGCTGTTTTTT
d_gene: TRBD2; abundance: .; v_gene: TRBV7-9; j_gene: TRBJ2-2; CDR3aa: CASSSSGRNTGELFF; CDR3nt: TGTGCCAGCAGCTCTAGCGGGAGAAACACCGGGGAGCTGTTTTTT
d_gene: TRBD1; abundance: .; v_gene: TRBV15; j_gene: TRBJ1-5; CDR3aa: CATSRENRGGQPQHF; CDR3nt: TGTGCCACCAGCAGAGAGAACAGGGGGGGTCAGCCCCAGCATTTT
d_gene: .; abundance: .; v_gene: TRBV9; j_gene: TRBJ1-1; CDR3aa: CASSVDYSSTEAFF; CDR3nt: TGTGCCAGCAGCGTAGATTACTCGAGCACTGAAGCTTTCTTT
d_gene: .; abundance: .; v_gene: TRBV11-2; j_gene: TRBJ2-7; CDR3aa: CASSLGSEYEQYF; CDR3nt: TGTGCCAGCAGCTTGGGTAGCGAGTACGAGCAGTACTTC
d_gene: .; abundance: .; v_gene: TRBV7-3; j_gene: TRBJ2-5; CDR3aa: CASSLDRETQYF; CDR3nt: TGTGCCAGCAGCTTAGATAGAGAGACCCAGTACTTC
d_gene: .; abundance: .; v_gene: TRBV5-6; j_gene: TRBJ1-4; CDR3aa: CASSFGSLNEKLFF; CDR3nt: TGTGCCAGCAGCTTTGGCAGTTTGAATGAAAAACTGTTTTTT
d_gene: TRBD1; abundance: .; v_gene: TRBV7-6; j_gene: TRBJ1-2; CDR3aa: CASSLFETGGGYTF; CDR3nt: TGTGCCAGCAGCCTCTTTGAAACAGGGGGTGGCTACACCTTC
d_gene: .; abundance: once; v_gene: TRBV5-1; j_gene: TRBJ2-6; CDR3aa: CASSFEIISSGANVLTF; CDR3nt: TGCGCCAGCAGCTTTGAGATCATTAGCTCTGGGGCCAACGTCCTGACTTTC
d_gene: .; abundance: .; v_gene: TRBV5-1; j_gene: TRBJ1-3; CDR3aa: CASSHRALTGNTIYF; CDR3nt: TGCGCCAGCAGTCACAGGGCCTTGACCGGAAACACCATATATTTT
d_gene: .; abundance: .; v_gene: TRBV7-9; j_gene: TRBJ1-4; CDR3aa: CASSLVTPVDWREKLFF; CDR3nt: TGTGCCAGCAGCTTAGTTACGCCCGTCGACTGGCGTGAAAAACTGTTTTTT
d_gene: .; abundance: .; v_gene: TRBV5-6; j_gene: TRBJ2-2; CDR3aa: CASSLGVGTFGELFF; CDR3nt: TGTGCCAGCAGCTTGGGAGTAGGGACTTTCGGGGAGCTGTTTTTT
d_gene: .; abundance: .; v_gene: TRBV7-8; j_gene: TRBJ2-1; CDR3aa: CASSLSAEYNEQFF; CDR3nt: TGTGCCAGCAGCCTTAGCGCGGAATACAATGAGCAGTTCTTC
d_gene: TRBD1; abundance: .; v_gene: TRBV7-8; j_gene: TRBJ1-5; CDR3aa: CASSSDRGSYNQPQHF; CDR3nt: TGTGCCAGCAGCTCGGACAGGGGCAGTTACAATCAGCCCCAGCATTTT
d_gene: .; abundance: .; v_gene: TRBV28; j_gene: TRBJ1-1; CDR3aa: CASTQGQFTEAFF; CDR3nt: TGTGCCAGCACCCAAGGACAGTTCACTGAAGCTTTCTTT
d_gene: .; abundance: .; v_gene: TRBV7-2; j_gene: TRBJ1-5; CDR3aa: CASSRPGSNQPQHF; CDR3nt: TGTGCCAGCAGCAGACCAGGGAGCAATCAGCCCCAGCATTTT
d_gene: .; abundance: .; v_gene: TRBV10-1; j_gene: TRBJ2-6; CDR3aa: CASSERRSGANVLTF; CDR3nt: TGCGCCAGCAGTGAAAGGAGGTCAGGGGCCAACGTCCTGACTTTC
d_gene: .; abundance: .; v_gene: TRBV2; j_gene: TRBJ2-2; CDR3aa: CASSVQGTGELFF; CDR3nt: TGTGCCAGCAGTGTACAGGGAACCGGGGAGCTGTTTTTT
d_gene: .; abundance: once; v_gene: TRBV4-3; j_gene: TRBJ1-5; CDR3aa: CASSQDAGGGQPQHF; CDR3nt: TGCGCCAGCAGCCAAGATGCGGGGGGAGGTCAGCCCCAGCATTTT